The sequence of this T cell receptor beta chain was determined in a study of T-cell memory formation after mild COVID-19. As for the study in general: TCR clustering was largely donor specific.

Regarding the study as a whole: Clones that contracted clustered mainly in CM and EM if CD4+ and in EMRA if CD8+.

Worth noting for this clonotype: Its antigen is unidentified.

Using constant-segment primers, 5'RACE produced TCR alpha and TCR beta cDNA libraries carrying sample barcodes and UMIs. TCRdb re-analysed the 5' RACE reads in MiXCR, keeping a single row per CDR3 protein. The table shows hundreds of thousands of distinct CDR3 sequences, with 15% to 20% occurring only once. From germline, CDR1 is SGHAT and CDR2 FQNNGV. The V and J ends lost 6 bases and 9 bases respectively, with 14 bases between them. This CDR3 has 13 residues. The sequencing input was PBMCs or a T cell subset sorted from them (not recorded which). The sequence derives from a man in his late teens or twenties who had mild COVID-19 (a few samples of this study predate the infection). Cell type and time point are not known. This rearrangement joins TRBV11-2 to TRBJ2-2; D is perhaps TRBD2 (5 bases). CDR3 nucleotide sequence: TGTGCCAGCAGTCGGGGTCTCGAGCGGGAGCTGTTTTTT. Translating it yields CASSRGLERELFF.